This paragraph covers one T cell receptor beta chain sequence. Its antigen is unidentified. This entry is derived from a study of early T cells in non-severe SARS-CoV-2 infection. Study-wide background: It was bulk RNA from unsorted whole blood that was sequenced, and the chains were unpaired.

Study-level points and caveats: VDJdb matching skewed toward anti-spike CD8 responses, missing private and CD4 specificities.

The ends lost 6 bases at V and 4 bases at J; junction bases unmatched: 12. The CDR3 runs 16 residues. Attached unique molecular identifiers marked individual cDNA molecules. A single record per CDR3 protein comes from TCRdb applying MiXCR to the 5' RACE reads. The sample includes some 40,000 distinct CDR3 sequences, over 4% seen only once; the top ten take approximately 4.8%. The specimen was whole blood. The J gene is TRBJ1-5, the V gene TRBV12-3 or TRBV12-4; 7 bases are shared with TRBD1. This receptor was obtained from an adult who was a healthcare worker with PCR-confirmed SARS-CoV-2 infection or an uninfected control (not recorded which). The CDR3 loop is CASSQKQGIGNQPQHF. In nucleotides, the CDR3 is TGTGCCAGCAGCCAGAAACAGGGGATTGGGAATCAGCCCCAGCATTTT.